This passage covers 21 T cell receptor beta chains from one sample sequenced in a study of blood T cell repertoires in COVID-19. Profiling relied on immunoSEQ multiplex PCR, and the TCRdb table lists in-frame clones only, not all of them. There are about 130,000 clones in the sample; about 88% occur only once, and around 4.6% lies in the top ten. Sequencing used peripheral blood. Receptors originate from a man in his sixties with COVID-19, enrolled during active disease.

There are a few counts of this clone. The V call is TRBV25-1, the J call TRBJ1-4; 7 positions match TRBD1. CDR3 length: 16 residues. Germline loops: CDR1 MGHDK, CDR2 SYGVNS. V lost 5 bases to trimming and J lost 5 bases; unmatched junction nucleotides: 11. CDR3 sequence: CASSPWKDRKNEKLFF. The CDR3, as DNA: TGTGCCAGCAGTCCATGGAAGGACAGGAAGAATGAAAAACTGTTTTTT.

The chain joins TRBV11-2 to TRBJ2-3, with 9 bases fitting TRBD2. CDR3 length: 15 amino acids. Per the germline V gene, CDR1 is SGHAT and CDR2 is FQNNGV. J gave up 3 bases and V 5 bases, and 6 bases lay outside the gene matches. CDR3 region: CASSNSGRGTDTQYF. CDR3 coding DNA: TGTGCCAGCAGCAATAGCGGGAGAGGGACAGATACGCAGTATTTT.

This clone occurred once. This chain links TRBV2 with TRBJ2-5; tentative D call: TRBD1 (6 bases). V was trimmed by 7 bases and J by 5 bases, leaving 14 bases between them. The germline V gene has CDR1 SNHLY and CDR2 FYNNEI. The CDR3 sequence is 13 residues long. This CDR3 reads CASNLIRGETQYF. DNA for the CDR3: TGTGCCAGCAATCTGATCAGGGGCGAGACCCAGTACTTC. The whole variable domain, filled in from reference TRBV2 and TRBJ2-5, reads EPEVTQTPSHQVTQMGQEVILRCVPISNHLYFYWYRQILGQKVEFLVSFYNNEISEKSEIFDDQFSVERPDGSNFTLKIRSTKLEDSAMYFCASNLIRGETQYFGPGTRLLVL.

The genes are TRBV18 and TRBJ2-7; 10 bases line up with TRBD2. After removal of 2 bases from V and 4 bases from J, the junction contained 8 bases not matched to a gene. This CDR3 comprises 16 residues. Germline CDR1 and CDR2: KGHSH and LQKENI. The CDR3 DNA follows: TGTGCCAGCTCACCATACTCTAGCGGGAGTCTATACGAGCAGTACTTC. It yields the protein CASSPYSSGSLYEQYF. Full variable domain (rest looked up from reference TRBV18 and TRBJ2-7): NAGVMQNPRHLVRRRGQEARLRCSPMKGHSHVYWYRQLPEEGLKFMVYLQKENIIDESGMPKERFSAEFPKEGPSILRIQQVVRGDSAAYFCASSPYSSGSLYEQYFGPGTRLTVT.

V is TRBV19 and J is TRBJ1-1, with 12 nucleotides matching TRBD1. The CDR3 runs 18 residues. Losses at the gene ends were 0 bases for V and 3 bases for J; bases not matched to a gene: 8. The germline gives CDR1 LNHDA, CDR2 SQIVND (reference sequence). The CDR3: CASSIELGQGARDTEAFF. CDR3 DNA sequence: TGTGCCAGTAGTATAGAATTGGGACAGGGGGCGCGGGACACTGAAGCTTTCTTT.

The chain has TRBV24-1 and TRBJ2-1, with TRBD2 identical over 9 bases. Germline loops: CDR1 KGHDR, CDR2 SFDVKD. The CDR3 sequence is 16 residues long. J was trimmed by 3 bases and V by 4 bases; bases with no gene match: 6. CDR3 in amino acids: CATSDSGLAHYNEQFF. CDR3 DNA sequence: TGTGCCACCAGTGACTCGGGACTAGCACACTACAATGAGCAGTTCTTC.

This clone was seen only once. Here the CDR3 DNA reads TGTGCCAGCAGCCCCGGACACCTTAGAACCTCTGGAAACACCATATATTTT. It yields the protein CASSPGHLRTSGNTIYF. This chain joins TRBV7-2 and TRBJ1-3; D is possibly TRBD1 (5 bases). Germline CDR1 and CDR2: SGHTA and FQGNSA. Trimming stripped 5 bases from V and 0 bases from J, with 17 bases between. This CDR3 comprises 17 residues. The variable domain in full, with the rest retrieved from reference TRBV7-2 and TRBJ1-3, is GAGVSQSPSNKVTEKGKDVELRCDPISGHTALYWYRQSLGQGLEFLIYFQGNSAPDKSGLPSDRFSAERTGGSVSTLTIQRTQQEDSAVYLCASSPGHLRTSGNTIYFGEGSWLTVV.

The V call is TRBV5-1, the J call TRBJ2-3; tentative D call: TRBD2 (5 bases). The CDR3 length is 16 residues. The germline V and J ends were trimmed by 4 bases and 2 bases, with 17 bases remaining between them. Germline V CDR1 and CDR2: SGHRS, YFSETQ. The CDR3: CASSTAGSVLTDTQYF. The CDR3 DNA sequence: TGCGCCAGCAGCACTGCAGGTAGCGTCCTCACAGATACGCAGTATTTT.

CDR3 nucleotides: TGTGCCAGCAGCTTAGACAGGATCTCTGGAAACACCATATATTTT. The encoded protein is CASSLDRISGNTIYF. V usage is TRBV11-2 and J usage is TRBJ1-3; D remains ambiguous. This CDR3 is 15 amino acids long. The germline gives CDR1 SGHAT, CDR2 FQNNGV. The V end was cut by 0 bases, the J end by 0 bases, with 6 bases between.

The chain combines TRBV28 with TRBJ2-5, with 13 bases matching TRBD2. Trimming removed 4 bases from V and 4 bases from J; junction bases left unmatched: 3. Germline V gives CDR1 MDHEN, CDR2 SYDVKM. CDR3 length: 15 residues. In nucleotides, the CDR3 is TGTGCCAGCAGTTCACGGACTAGCGGGAGAGAGACCCAGTACTTC. Its translation is CASSSRTSGRETQYF.

CDR3 bases: TGTGCCACCAGTGAAAGGACTAGCGACTACAATGAGCAGTTCTTC. This encodes CATSERTSDYNEQFF. This chain connects TRBV24-1 to TRBJ2-1; 9 bases align to TRBD2. There are 15 residues in the CDR3. The germline CDR1 and CDR2 sequences are KGHDR and SFDVKD. Trimming at V came to 4 bases and at J to 3 bases, leaving 3 bases not matched to a gene.

The V call is TRBV5-1, the J call TRBJ1-1, with 9 bases lining up with TRBD1. V was pared by 2 bases and J by 12 bases, with 8 bases of the junction left unmatched. Germline-derived CDR1 and CDR2 are SGHRS and YFSETQ. The CDR3 contains 13 residues. As DNA, the CDR3 is TGCGCCAGCAGCTTCACCGGGACAGGGTCGACTTTCTTT. Amino acid sequence: CASSFTGTGSTFF.

The chain uses TRBV7-6 and TRBJ1-4; tentative D call: TRBD1 (6 bases). The germline V gene encodes CDR1 SGHVS and CDR2 FNYEAQ. Trimming cost V 2 bases and J 0 bases, with 13 bases left between them. The CDR3 sequence is 17 residues long. The CDR3 region is CASSLRQGRATNEKLFF. CDR3 coding DNA: TGTGCCAGCAGCTTAAGGCAGGGGCGTGCAACTAATGAAAAACTGTTTTTT.

The chain links TRBV5-6 to TRBJ1-6; 7 nucleotides match TRBD1. CDR1 and CDR2 (germline): SGHDT, YYEEEE. Trimming at V came to 0 bases and at J to 9 bases, leaving 6 bases not matched to a gene. This CDR3 spans 15 amino acids. CDR3 nucleotides: TGTGCCAGCAGCTTGGGCAGGGGGTTGGGTTCACCCCTCCACTTT. It translates to CASSLGRGLGSPLHF.

This chain connects TRBV9 to TRBJ2-5, with 10 bases that match TRBD1. This CDR3 has 15 residues. The germline CDR1 and CDR2 sequences are SGDLS and YYNGEE. J lost 5 bases, V lost 3 bases, and 7 bases had no gene match. The CDR3 region is CASSAGTGDEETQYF. The DNA of the CDR3 is TGTGCCAGCAGCGCCGGGACAGGGGACGAGGAGACCCAGTACTTC.

The J gene is TRBJ1-3, the V gene TRBV19; weak D call: TRBD1 (5 bases). Between the trimmed V and J ends, which lost 3 bases and 0 bases, there was a span of 21 bases. This CDR3 has 19 amino acids. Looked up from germline, CDR1 is LNHDA and CDR2 is SQIVND (reference sequence). This CDR3 reads CASSIRAGWTQLSGNTIYF. As DNA, the CDR3 is TGTGCCAGTAGTATTCGGGCAGGGTGGACCCAACTCTCTGGAAACACCATATATTTT.

The chain combines TRBV2 with TRBJ1-1; D call uncertain. Trimming shortened V by 8 bases and J by 2 bases, and 12 bases separated the two germline ends. Per germline, CDR1 SNHLY and CDR2 FYNNEI. The CDR3 covers 13 residues. Here the CDR3 reads CASYSLPNTEAFF. CDR3 DNA sequence: TGTGCCAGCTACAGCCTACCAAACACTGAAGCTTTCTTT.

V and J are TRBV2 and TRBJ1-6; no clear D. The V end was cut by 4 bases, the J end by 10 bases, with 14 bases between. The V gene's germline CDR1 is SNHLY and CDR2 FYNNEI. This CDR3 spans 14 amino acids. CDR3 nucleotides: TGTGCCAGCAGTGCGACTCTAGCCGACTCACCCCTCCACTTT. This codes for CASSATLADSPLHF. Together with reference TRBV2 and TRBJ1-6, the CDR3 gives the full variable domain: EPEVTQTPSHQVTQMGQEVILRCVPISNHLYFYWYRQILGQKVEFLVSFYNNEISEKSEIFDDQFSVERPDGSNFTLKIRSTKLEDSAMYFCASSATLADSPLHFGNGTRLTVT.

This clone was counted a single time. The CDR3 spells CASSIGLYTGELFF. In nucleotides, the CDR3 is TGTGCCAGTAGTATTGGACTGTACACCGGGGAGCTGTTTTTT. This chain links TRBV19 with TRBJ2-2; a possible D gene is TRBD2 (5 bases). This CDR3 comprises 14 residues. V lost 3 bases and J lost 3, with 8 bases in between. In germline, CDR1 is LNHDA, CDR2 SQIVND (reference sequence).

The chain joins TRBV6-2 or TRBV6-3 to TRBJ1-1; D is undetermined. There are 13 residues in the CDR3. The germline V and J ends were trimmed by 2 bases and 4 bases, with 8 bases remaining between them. The germline gives CDR1 MNHEY, CDR2 SVGEGT. CDR3 sequence (DNA): TGTGCCAGCAGTTACGAGGTGGTCACTGAAGCTTTCTTT. Translation gives CASSYEVVTEAFF.

The chain links TRBV5-4 to TRBJ1-2; 9 bases are shared with TRBD1. The V gene end was trimmed by 3 bases and the J gene end by 2 bases; junction bases not matched to a gene: 8. The CDR3 loop spans 16 amino acids. Germline lookup yields CDR1 SGHNT and CDR2 YYREEE (reference sequence). CDR3 coding DNA: TGTGCCAGCAGCTCCCTCCGGGACAGGGAAAACTATGGCTACACCTTC. Protein: CASSSLRDRENYGYTF.